The rows below give T cell receptor beta chains drawn from one sample of a study of beta chain features in type 1 diabetes. TCRdb's copy holds only in-frame clones and misses some; the assay was immunoSEQ multiplex PCR. The profile shows a few hundred thousand clones, 8% to 10% of them singletons. Sequenced: central memory CD4+ T cells from blood. The receptors derive from a man younger than 45 with type 1 diabetes. Both conserved end residues are part of each CDR3. D genes are given only for firm matches. Clone size is shown for a subset of rows, as once, few, many or a class of expanded clone.

CDR3aa: CASSLDGHAVQFF
CDR3nt: TGTGCCAGCAGCTTAGATGGTCACGCGGTGCAGTTCTTC
len: 13
abundance: .
d_gene: .
j_gene: TRBJ2-1
v_gene: TRBV5-4

CDR3aa: CASSQGQGTGVTGELFF
CDR3nt: TGTGCCAGCAGCCAGGGACAGGGCACCGGGGTGACCGGGGAGCTGTTTTTT
len: 17
abundance: many
d_gene: TRBD1
j_gene: TRBJ2-2
v_gene: TRBV5-8

CDR3aa: CAVEPGTEYGYTF
CDR3nt: TGTGCCGTGGAACCAGGGACTGAATATGGCTACACCTTC
len: 13
abundance: few
d_gene: .
j_gene: TRBJ1-2
v_gene: TRBV19

CDR3aa: CASLTGVGYEQYF
CDR3nt: TGCGCCAGCCTGACAGGGGTTGGCTACGAGCAGTACTTC
len: 13
abundance: few
d_gene: TRBD1
j_gene: TRBJ2-7
v_gene: TRBV23-1

CDR3aa: CASSKQQSEQYF
CDR3nt: TGTGCCAGCAGCAAACAACAGTCCGAGCAGTACTTC
len: 12
abundance: many
d_gene: .
j_gene: TRBJ2-7
v_gene: TRBV7-2

CDR3aa: CASSLRLNTEAFF
CDR3nt: TGTGCCAGCAGCTTGAGGCTGAACACTGAAGCTTTCTTT
len: 13
abundance: few
d_gene: .
j_gene: TRBJ1-1
v_gene: TRBV11-3

CDR3aa: CASSVDARDTDTQYF
CDR3nt: TGTGCCAGCAGCGTAGACGCCAGGGATACAGATACGCAGTATTTT
len: 15
abundance: many
d_gene: .
j_gene: TRBJ2-3
v_gene: TRBV9

CDR3aa: CASSIGREGTEAFF
CDR3nt: TGTGCCAGTAGTATAGGAAGGGAGGGCACTGAAGCTTTCTTT
len: 14
abundance: few
d_gene: .
j_gene: TRBJ1-1
v_gene: TRBV19

CDR3aa: CASSQTSGSQETQYF
CDR3nt: TGTGCCAGCAGCCAGACTAGCGGGAGCCAAGAGACCCAGTACTTC
len: 15
abundance: few
d_gene: TRBD2
j_gene: TRBJ2-5
v_gene: TRBV5-4

CDR3aa: CASKSGLQETQYF
CDR3nt: TGTGCCAGCAAAAGCGGACTACAAGAGACCCAGTACTTC
len: 13
abundance: many
d_gene: .
j_gene: TRBJ2-5
v_gene: TRBV13

CDR3aa: CASSTGRINEKLFF
CDR3nt: TGCGCCAGCAGCACGGGACGGATTAATGAAAAACTGTTTTTT
len: 14
abundance: few
d_gene: .
j_gene: TRBJ1-4
v_gene: TRBV5-1

CDR3aa: CASSFGGNQPQHF
CDR3nt: TGTGCCAGCAGTTTTGGTGGGAATCAGCCCCAGCATTTT
len: 13
abundance: .
d_gene: .
j_gene: TRBJ1-5
v_gene: TRBV28

CDR3aa: CASSGGVRAYGYTF
CDR3nt: TGTGCCAGCAGCGGGGGGGTCCGAGCCTATGGCTACACCTTC
len: 14
abundance: few
d_gene: .
j_gene: TRBJ1-2
v_gene: TRBV5-4

CDR3aa: CASSPPPPNTEAFF
CDR3nt: TGTGCCAGCAGCCCCCCCCCGCCGAACACTGAAGCTTTCTTT
len: 14
abundance: many
d_gene: .
j_gene: TRBJ1-1
v_gene: TRBV7-9

CDR3aa: CAISEREEGREQFF
CDR3nt: TGTGCCATCAGTGAACGGGAGGAGGGCAGAGAGCAGTTCTTC
len: 14
abundance: .
d_gene: TRBD2
j_gene: TRBJ2-1
v_gene: TRBV10-3